The entry below describes one T cell receptor beta chain. This sample is part of a study of OX40 agonist ivuxolimab in advanced cancers. Background on the study: The patients received ivuxolimab by intravenous route every 2 weeks at 0.01 to 10 mg/kg. Partial response was recorded in three patients: one hepatocellular carcinoma and two cutaneous melanoma cases.

Produced via immunoSEQ multiplex PCR; TCRdb's table is partial and in-frame only. Of 15,000 to 20,000 clones in the sample, approximately 86% are singletons; the top ten hold about 20%. The ends were cut back, 3 bases at V and 10 bases at J, with 20 bases in the middle. Germline V CDR1 and CDR2: SGHTS, YDEGEE. The length of the CDR3 is 16 residues. The receptor's source is an adult with an advanced solid tumor such as melanoma, head and neck, liver or kidney cancer. This specimen consisted of CD4+ or CD8+ T cells sorted from blood, obtained in a trial of the OX40 agonist ivuxolimab. The rearrangement uses TRBV5-8 and TRBJ1-6; D perhaps matches TRBD1 (6 bases). As DNA, the CDR3 is TGTGCCAGCAGCTCAGGGGCCGTTAGACCTGGGTCACCCCTCCACTTT. This translates into CASSSGAVRPGSPLHF.